The sequence of this T cell receptor (beta chain) was determined in a study of regulatory T cells in long-lasting Graves disease. Study-level points and caveats: Persistent patients had a count of shared public clonotypes (around 2,700) that exceeded that of new patients (around 1,000). Favored usage of TRBV28, TRBJ1-2 and TRBJ2-5 was recorded in persistent disease. Persistent-disease Graves' patients showed less TCR diversity than new cases.

As concerns this clonotype: No antigen is known for it. Germline is not matched at one junction end, which may reflect a read error.

Time point: newly diagnosed GD, antithyroid drugs for less than 3 months. RNA from PBMCs was the source of the TCR library. It was American Thyroid Association guidelines that determined Graves' disease diagnosis. TCR beta libraries were built with iRepertoire HTBI primers and Arm-PCR of CDR3 regions. TCRdb fed the multiplex PCR reads into MiXCR, producing one record per CDR3 protein. Counted here are around 330,000 distinct CDR3 sequences, about 18% occurring once; the ten biggest clones make up less than 45%. Germline lookup yields CDR1 SGHNT and CDR2 YYREEE (reference sequence). CDR3 length equals 14 residues.

The clonotype was recovered from a female donor with Graves disease. Sequenced here: peripheral blood mononuclear cells (PBMCs), sampled at new diagnosis, from a patient treated with antithyroid drugs. The V gene is TRBV5-4, the J gene TRBJ1-6; TRBD1 aligns across 10 bases. The CDR3 DNA reads TGTTCCAGCAGTCCGGACAGGGGGGGATCACCCCTCCACTTT. This sequence encodes CSSSPDRGGSPLHF.